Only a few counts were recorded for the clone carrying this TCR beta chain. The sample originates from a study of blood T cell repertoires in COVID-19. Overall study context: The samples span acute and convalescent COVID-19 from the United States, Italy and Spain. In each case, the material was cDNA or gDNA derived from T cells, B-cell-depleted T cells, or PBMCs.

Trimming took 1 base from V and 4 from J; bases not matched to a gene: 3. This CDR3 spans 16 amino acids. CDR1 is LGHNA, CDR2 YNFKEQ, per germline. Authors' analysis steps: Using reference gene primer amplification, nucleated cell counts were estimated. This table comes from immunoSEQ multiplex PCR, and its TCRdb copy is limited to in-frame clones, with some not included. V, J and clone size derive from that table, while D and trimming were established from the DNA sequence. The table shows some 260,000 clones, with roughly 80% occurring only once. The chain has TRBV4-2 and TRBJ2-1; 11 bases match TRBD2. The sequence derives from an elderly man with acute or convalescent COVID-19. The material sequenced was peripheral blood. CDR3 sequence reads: CASSQGTSGSYNEQFF. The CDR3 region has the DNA TGTGCCAGCAGCCAAGGGACTAGCGGGTCTTACAATGAGCAGTTCTTC.